This T cell receptor (beta chain) originates from a study of cytomegalovirus exposure and HLA in healthy donors. This clone was detected only a few times. No antigen is known for it. The CDR3 loop spans 16 amino acids. The V and J ends lost 0 bases and 1 base respectively, with 11 bases between them. The germline CDR1 and CDR2 sequences are LGHNA and YSLEER. The PCR was carried out with 60 Vbeta primers and 13 Jbeta primers. Clones were read by immunoSEQ multiplex PCR, and TCRdb kept only the in-frame ones, dropping some. Here the sample spans approximately 60,000 clones, about 80% being singletons. Study conclusions and caveats: A later analysis associated under 20,000 TCR beta sequences with HLA alleles at a 0.05 false discovery rate. In an earlier analysis, productive rearrangement rates for most beta V segments clustered near 87% or 30%. The authors enumerated roughly 180 TCR beta chains as linked to cytomegalovirus. In a later analysis, a missense DCLRE1C variant was linked to TCR beta V- and J-gene trimming.

Sequencing used PBMCs. The chain employs TRBV4-3 and TRBJ2-3, with D uncertain. The sequence came from a middle-aged man in good health and CMV-seronegative. The chain's CDR3 is CASSQDWASGTDTQYF. CDR3 nucleotides: TGCGCCAGCAGCCAAGATTGGGCCTCTGGCACAGATACGCAGTATTTT.